The present T cell receptor beta chain was sequenced within a study of blood T cell repertoires in COVID-19. Study overall: T cells, B-cell-depleted T cells, or PBMCs provided the cDNA or gDNA that served as material.

TCRdb's copy holds only in-frame clones and misses some; the assay was immunoSEQ multiplex PCR. Of some 80,000 clones in the sample, around 86% were seen once. The V gene end was trimmed by 0 bases and the J gene end by 4 bases; junction bases not matched to a gene: 2. The V gene's germline CDR1 is SQVTM and CDR2 ANQGSEA. The CDR3 spans 14 residues. As concerns this clone: Other DNA sequences in this specimen translate into the identical CDR3.

The source of this sequence is a man older than 75 with acute or convalescent COVID-19. The rearrangement uses TRBV29-1 and TRBJ1-3, with 8 positions matching TRBD1. The sequenced sample consisted of peripheral blood. CDR3 sequence (DNA): TGCAGCGTTGAAGATCAGGGGGCCGGAAACACCATATATTTT. Translating gives CSVEDQGAGNTIYF.